A selection of T cell receptor beta chains follows, all from one sample in a study of CD4 and CD8 cells across lung adenocarcinoma regions. One entry per CDR3 protein results from TCRdb running MiXCR on the PCR reads. Of thousands of distinct CDR3 sequences in the sample, about 51% were seen once. The sequenced material came from CD8+ T cells from the center of a lung tumor. These receptors originate from a female donor with lung adenocarcinoma. The CD4 and CD8 labels of this study may be unreliable. CDR3s include the opening cysteine and the closing phenylalanine or tryptophan. The D gene is left open where the match is weak. Clone size, where shown, is once, few, many, or a class for clones that have expanded.

TRBJ2-2	.	TRBV11-3	TRBD2	TGTGCCAGCAGCTTAAAACTAGCGGGACCTGAGCTGTTTTTT	CASSLKLAGPELFF
TRBJ2-5	once	TRBV6-1	.	TGTGCCAGCACGGGGTCGGGGGGCGGGGAGGCTGAGATTCAGTACTTC	CASTGSGGGEAEIQYF
TRBJ2-4	.	TRBV6-4	TRBD2	TGTGCCAGCAGTGACTCGTCCGGGAGGGCCACAGATATGCAGTACTTC	CASSDSSGRATDMQYF
TRBJ2-4	few	TRBV6-1	.	TGTGCCAGCAGGGCTGCTGCCTCCGGGGGAAACATTCAGTACTTC	CASRAAASGGNIQYF
TRBJ2-1	many	TRBV6-5	TRBD1	TGTGCCAGCAGTTCGGGACAGGAATCCTACAATGAGCAGTTCTTC	CASSSGQESYNEQFF
TRBJ2-5	.	TRBV11-2	.	TGTGCCGGCGGCTTCGGGGGCGGTGATCTAGAGACCCAGTACTTC	CAGGFGGGDLETQYF
TRBJ2-7	many	TRBV12-3/TRBV12-4	.	TGTGCCAGCAGTCATCCGGGCCTTTCCTACGAGCAGTACTTC	CASSHPGLSYEQYF
TRBJ2-2	.	TRBV6-1	.	TGTGCCAGCAGTGTTGAGATGGCCGGGGAGCTGTTTTTT	CASSVEMAGELFF
TRBJ2-7	many	TRBV10-3	.	TGTGCCATCAGTGACCCGACAGGAATTACCTACGAGCAGTACTTC	CAISDPTGITYEQYF
TRBJ2-4	.	TRBV5-4	.	TGTGCCAGCACGGGGCTGGGGGCCAAAGATACTCAGTACTTC	CASTGLGAKDTQYF
TRBJ2-7	many	TRBV12-3/TRBV12-4	TRBD1	TGTGCCAGCAGCCCCGGGGACAGGGTCTACGAGCAGTACTTC	CASSPGDRVYEQYF
TRBJ2-2	many	TRBV11-2	TRBD1	TGTGCCAGCAGCTTGACAGGGACGAACACCGGGGAGCTGTTTTTT	CASSLTGTNTGELFF
TRBJ2-2	many	TRBV5-4	TRBD2	TGTGCCAGCACGTGGGGGGGACCGATAGTGGTTTCGACCGGGGAGCTGTTTTTT	CASTWGGPIVVSTGELFF